The 9 T cell receptor beta chains reported below all come from one sample, sequenced in a study of blood T cell repertoires in COVID-19. The protocol was immunoSEQ multiplex PCR, while the TCRdb copy is restricted to in-frame clones and leaves out a portion. Altogether tens of thousands of clones are present, around 90% being singletons, with the ten largest covering 1.3% to 1.5%. Sequenced material: peripheral blood. The source is a man between 45 and 60 years old with acute or convalescent COVID-19.

J is TRBJ2-3 and V is TRBV6-6; TRBD2 matches at 8 bases. The CDR3 has 15 amino acids. The trim removed 4 bases at V and 4 bases at J, leaving 7 bases unmatched. Germline lookup yields CDR1 MNHNY and CDR2 SVGAGI (reference sequence). The CDR3 nucleotides are TGTGCCAGCAGTTTCGCGGGAGGACCGCCAGATACGCAGTATTTT. It specifies CASSFAGGPPDTQYF.

The V call is TRBV6-5, the J call TRBJ1-5, with 8 positions matching TRBD1. V was clipped by 6 bases and J by 6 bases; unmatched bases: 10. Germline CDR1 and CDR2: MNHEY and SVGAGI. There are 15 residues in the CDR3. The CDR3 loop reads CASSKTGAGSQPQHF. The CDR3 bases are TGTGCCAGCAGCAAGACAGGGGCGGGATCTCAGCCCCAGCATTTT.

This clone was observed a handful of times. The chain carries TRBV10-3 and TRBJ1-2; D is undetermined. The CDR3 runs to 16 residues. Trimming took off 3 bases at V and 8 bases at J, with 22 bases between the two ends. In germline, CDR1 is ENHRY, CDR2 SYGVKD. The CDR3 is CAISESGEPLIWGYTF. The CDR3, as DNA: TGTGCCATCAGTGAATCCGGGGAACCCCTAATTTGGGGCTACACCTTC.

The chain uses TRBV6-5 and TRBJ2-1; a weak D match, TRBD1 (7 bases). CDR1 MNHEY and CDR2 SVGAGI come from the germline V gene. The CDR3 loop spans 16 amino acids. V was pared by 4 bases and J by 7 bases, with 20 bases between. CDR3 residues: CASSSPRDRAGNEQFF. CDR3 nucleotides: TGTGCCAGCAGTTCCCCCCGTGACAGGGCGGGGAATGAGCAGTTCTTC.

The chain uses TRBV4-1 and TRBJ1-1; maybe TRBD1 (5 bases). CDR3 size: 16 residues. In germline, CDR1 is MGHRA, CDR2 YSYEKL. Trimming left V 1 base short and J 1 base short, with 13 bases between. This CDR3 is CASSQVGEQPNTEAFF. The CDR3 region has the DNA TGCGCCAGCAGCCAAGTAGGGGAACAGCCGAACACTGAAGCTTTCTTT.

This chain connects TRBV27 to TRBJ2-1, with 7 bases matching TRBD1. This CDR3 spans 14 amino acids. The germline V gene encodes CDR1 MNHEY and CDR2 SMNVEV (reference sequence). V was clipped by 3 bases and J by 6 bases; unmatched bases: 5. CDR3 region: CASSFGAGGNEQFF. The CDR3 DNA is TGTGCCAGCAGTTTCGGGGCAGGGGGCAATGAGCAGTTCTTC.

This clone came up once. The chain couples TRBV5-1 to TRBJ1-1; D call uncertain. CDR1 is SGHRS and CDR2 is YFSETQ in the germline V gene. The CDR3 is 15 residues long. V shed 4 bases and J shed 1 base, with 14 bases lying between them. The CDR3 spells CASSPDDGRNTEAFF. In DNA form, the CDR3 reads TGCGCCAGCAGCCCGGACGACGGGAGGAACACTGAAGCTTTCTTT.

This clone was found a few times. The V gene is TRBV7-3, the J gene TRBJ2-2; 9 bases are shared with TRBD1. Per germline, CDR1 SGHTA and CDR2 FQGTGA. The V and J ends lost 2 bases and 7 bases, in that order; junction bases with no gene match: 8. The CDR3 has 16 residues. The DNA for the CDR3 is TGTGCCAGCAGCTTAGAGCCGGGACAGGGAGGCGGGGAGCTGTTTTTT. Its protein product is CASSLEPGQGGGELFF.

The rearrangement links TRBV3-1 (or the pseudogene TRBV3-2) to TRBJ2-7, with TRBD1 identical over 9 bases. CDR1 is LGHDT, CDR2 YNNKEL, per germline (reference sequence). J gave up 5 bases and V 5 bases, and 7 bases lay outside the gene matches. The CDR3 covers 14 residues. CDR3 bases: TGTGCCAGCAGCGACCGGGACAGGGTTCACGAGCAGTACTTC. Amino acid sequence: CASSDRDRVHEQYF.